This entry describes one T cell receptor (beta chain). Its antigen is not known. The data stem from a study of OX40 agonist ivuxolimab in advanced cancers. Study context: Allowance was made for prior anti-PD-1, anti-PD-L1 or anti-CTLA-4 therapy, and 40% to 45% had some.

Findings and limits, study-wide: Mean expanded clone counts were higher in CD8+ than CD4+ T cells.

Data came from immunoSEQ multiplex PCR; TCRdb stores just in-frame clones and leaves some out. The data show around 60,000 clones, 85% to 95% seen once. Germline assignment: CDR1 ENHRY and CDR2 SYGVKD. V gave up 4 bases and J gave up 0 bases, with 16 bases separating them. The CDR3 is made up of 16 amino acids. The receptor was derived from an adult with an advanced solid tumor such as melanoma, head and neck, liver or kidney cancer. The rearrangement joins TRBV10-3 to TRBJ2-7; D possibly matches TRBD1 or TRBD2 (5 bases each). The sequenced sample was CD4+ or CD8+ T cells sorted from blood, obtained in a trial of the OX40 agonist ivuxolimab. DNA for the CDR3: TGTGCCATCAGTGGGGCCCGGGACCTAAGCTCCTACGAGCAGTACTTC. This translates into CAISGARDLSSYEQYF.